The 22 T cell receptor beta chains below were found in one sample sequenced in a study of cytomegalovirus exposure and HLA in healthy donors. The PCR contained 60 Vbeta and 13 Jbeta primers. This table comes from immunoSEQ multiplex PCR, and its TCRdb copy is limited to in-frame clones, with some not included. The table has under 120,000 clones, 70% to 80% seen once; the top ten hold roughly 2.7%. The specimen was PBMCs. The receptors stem from a man in his fifties or sixties in good health and CMV-seropositive.

V usage is TRBV28 and J usage is TRBJ2-7, with 9 bases matching TRBD1. This CDR3 region has 15 residues. Germline lookup yields CDR1 MDHEN and CDR2 SYDVKM. The V gene end was trimmed by 4 bases and the J gene end by 7 bases; junction bases not matched to a gene: 11. CDR3 protein: CASSYLQGAGGEQYF. In nucleotides, the CDR3 is TGTGCCAGCAGTTACCTACAGGGGGCTGGGGGGGAGCAGTACTTC. Using reference TRBV28 and TRBJ2-7 for the parts outside the CDR3, the full variable domain is DVKVTQSSRYLVKRTGEKVFLECVQDMDHENMFWYRQDPGLGLRLIYFSYDVKMKEKGDIPEGYSVSREKKERFSLILESASTNQTSMYLCASSYLQGAGGEQYFGPGTRLTVT.

V is TRBV14 and J is TRBJ2-5; D might be TRBD2 (6 bases). This CDR3 is built from 14 residues. Per the germline V gene, CDR1 is SGHDN and CDR2 is FVKESK. The V and J ends lost 4 bases and 9 bases respectively, with 18 bases between them. The CDR3 bases are TGTGCCAGCAGCCCCGGGACTGTCGAATCGGCCCAGTACTTC. As protein: CASSPGTVESAQYF.

The CDR3 spells CASSLSLAGLNEQYF. Written as DNA, the CDR3 is TGCGCCAGCAGCTTGTCACTAGCGGGACTCAACGAGCAGTACTTC. The rearrangement links TRBV5-1 to TRBJ2-7; 10 bases agree with TRBD2. This CDR3 has 15 residues. Per germline, CDR1 SGHRS and CDR2 YFSETQ. Germline trimming cut 1 base from V and 5 bases from J; bases unmatched to any gene: 6.

J is TRBJ1-1 and V is TRBV9; no clear D. Germline CDR1 and CDR2: SGDLS and YYNGEE. The CDR3 runs 16 residues. The V end lost 5 bases, the J end lost 0 bases, and 17 bases lay between the germline ends. For the CDR3, the DNA is TGTGCCAGCAGACCCCCCGGATCGGGTCTGAACACTGAAGCTTTCTTT. This encodes CASRPPGSGLNTEAFF.

This clone was observed once. The V gene is TRBV25-1, the J gene TRBJ2-3, with 9 bases matching TRBD1. With 6 bases clipped from V and 6 bases from J, the junction kept 7 bases outside the gene matches. CDR1 and CDR2 from the germline V gene are MGHDK and SYGVNS. The CDR3 loop spans 14 amino acids. CDR3 sequence reads: CASRTGGSVDTQYF. CDR3 coding DNA: TGTGCCAGCAGGACAGGGGGTTCTGTGGATACGCAGTATTTT.

The chain links TRBV5-6 to TRBJ1-2; D may be TRBD1 (6 bases). V dropped 2 bases and J dropped 8 bases, with 16 bases sitting between them. The germline gives CDR1 SGHDT, CDR2 YYEEEE. This CDR3 is built from 14 residues. The CDR3: CASSFLRGAGGYTF. Written as DNA, the CDR3 is TGTGCCAGCAGCTTCCTACGGGGGGCGGGGGGCTACACCTTC.

The CDR3 DNA sequence: TGCGCCAGTTCGGTGCGGGGGGGCCGGGATACGCAGTATTTT. This codes for CASSVRGGRDTQYF. The chain uses TRBV5-1 and TRBJ2-3; 9 bases are shared with TRBD2. The CDR3 is 14 amino acids. V was pared by 8 bases and J by 6 bases, with 10 bases of the junction left unmatched. CDR1 and CDR2 from the germline V gene are SGHRS and YFSETQ.

This clone showed up just once. V and J are TRBV12-5 and TRBJ2-3; maybe TRBD1 (6 bases). In germline, CDR1 is LGHNT, CDR2 FRNRAP. V lost 0 bases and J lost 2, with 12 bases in between. CDR3 length: 16 residues. CDR3 coding DNA: TGTGCTAGTGGTTTGGTCCTACACAGGGACACAGATACGCAGTATTTT. It translates to CASGLVLHRDTDTQYF.

Only a few counts were recorded for this clone. The chain links TRBV5-1 to TRBJ2-3; TRBD1 aligns across 7 bases. This CDR3 comprises 16 residues. J lost 2 bases, V lost 0 bases, and 6 bases had no gene match. Germline values: CDR1 SGHRS, CDR2 YFSETQ. The CDR3: CASSLDWDSSTDTQYF. In nucleotides, the CDR3 is TGCGCCAGCAGCTTGGATTGGGACAGCTCCACAGATACGCAGTATTTT.

This clone has only one observation. V and J are TRBV28 and TRBJ2-7; 9 nucleotides agree with TRBD1. The trim removed 10 bases at V and 0 bases at J, leaving 7 bases unmatched. The CDR3 is 14 residues long. Per germline, CDR1 MDHEN and CDR2 SYDVKM. The CDR3 sequence is CAITRQGGSYEQYF. The CDR3 coding sequence is TGTGCCATCACTAGACAGGGGGGCTCCTACGAGCAGTACTTC.

The V gene is TRBV7-6, the J gene TRBJ2-7; 9 nucleotides match TRBD2. This CDR3 region has 14 residues. Germline values: CDR1 SGHVS, CDR2 FNYEAQ. The junction had 4 bases not matched to a gene; V was cut back by 1 base and J by 6 bases. CDR3 protein: CASSLGGGGGEQYF. In DNA form, the CDR3 reads TGTGCCAGCAGCTTAGGCGGCGGGGGGGGCGAGCAGTACTTC.

V usage is TRBV19 and J usage is TRBJ2-6; a possible D gene is TRBD1 (6 bases). The ends were cut back, 6 bases at V and 0 bases at J, with 18 bases in the middle. CDR3 size: 18 residues. CDR1 is LNHDA and CDR2 is SQIVND in the germline V gene (reference sequence). The CDR3 nucleotides are TGTGCCAGTAGCCGCCTGAATTTACAGGGCTCTGGGGCCAACGTCCTGACTTTC. Protein: CASSRLNLQGSGANVLTF. Supplemented by reference TRBV19 and TRBJ2-6, the full variable domain reads DGGITQSPKYLFRKEGQNVTLSCEQNLNHDAMYWYRQDPGQGLRLIYYSQIVNDFQKGDIAEGYSVSREKKESFPLTVTSAQKNPTAFYLCASSRLNLQGSGANVLTFGAGSRLTVL.

In DNA form, the CDR3 reads TGTGCCAGCAGCTTGTGGGGACAGGGGGCTGGAAACACCATATATTTT. Amino acids: CASSLWGQGAGNTIYF. The V and J genes are TRBV13 and TRBJ1-3; 11 nucleotides agree with TRBD1. Germline CDR1 and CDR2: PRHDT and FYEKMQ (reference sequence). The trim removed 3 bases at V and 2 bases at J, leaving 3 bases unmatched. This CDR3 has 16 amino acids.

The chain recombines TRBV11-2 with TRBJ1-1; 9 positions match TRBD1. This CDR3 is 13 amino acids long. Per germline, CDR1 SGHAT and CDR2 FQNNGV. Unmatched junction bases numbered 3, after V lost 6 bases and J lost 4 bases. DNA of the CDR3: TGTGCCAGCAGTATGACAGGGGGCACTGAAGCTTTCTTT. This codes for CASSMTGGTEAFF.

The chain links TRBV7-3 to TRBJ1-1; D gene unclear. Germline V gene sequence: CDR1 SGHTA, CDR2 FQGTGA. CDR3 length equals 14 residues. Deletions cut 3 bases from V and 1 base from J, with 9 bases between. The CDR3 bases are TGTGCCAGCAGCTTGGGGAGCGCGAACACTGAAGCTTTCTTT. Translating gives CASSLGSANTEAFF.

This clone has a handful of counts. This rearrangement joins TRBV6-5 to TRBJ1-3; tentative D call: TRBD1 (6 bases). Germline V gives CDR1 MNHEY, CDR2 SVGAGI. The CDR3 extends over 15 amino acids. V was shortened by 0 bases and J by 0 bases, with 6 bases between the two germline ends. The CDR3 here is CASSYSDSSGNTIYF. The CDR3 coding sequence is TGTGCCAGCAGTTACTCGGACAGCTCTGGAAACACCATATATTTT.

The CDR3 reads CASSLTPGGGGANVLTF. In DNA, the CDR3 is TGCGCCAGCAGCCTTACTCCAGGGGGCGGTGGGGCCAACGTCCTGACTTTC. The J gene is TRBJ2-6, the V gene TRBV5-1, with 8 bases aligning to TRBD1. The V gene end was trimmed by 4 bases and the J gene end by 3 bases; junction bases not matched to a gene: 9. Per germline, CDR1 SGHRS and CDR2 YFSETQ. The CDR3 loop spans 17 amino acids.

The chain employs TRBV10-3 and TRBJ2-3, with 9 bases matching TRBD2. This CDR3 region has 16 residues. In germline, CDR1 is ENHRY, CDR2 SYGVKD. V lost 0 bases and J lost 2; bases outside the gene matches: 3. The CDR3 is CAISESERGDTDTQYF. The DNA for the CDR3 is TGTGCCATCAGTGAGTCGGAGCGGGGGGACACAGATACGCAGTATTTT.

CDR3 coding DNA: TGTGCCAGCAGTACCAGGGAGGTTCAGCCCCAGCATTTT. Amino acid sequence: CASSTREVQPQHF. This sequence joins TRBV6-6 and TRBJ1-5; TRBD1 might be the D (5 bases). There are 13 residues in the CDR3. Trimming shortened V by 5 bases and J by 6 bases, and 11 bases separated the two germline ends. Germline values: CDR1 MNHNY, CDR2 SVGAGI (reference sequence).

This chain links TRBV4-1 with TRBJ2-1; TRBD1 matches 7 bases. The CDR3 covers 14 residues. Germline CDR1 MGHRA, CDR2 YSYEKL. With V trimmed by 4 bases and J by 3 bases, 3 bases remained unmatched. CDR3 loop: CASSRDSIYNEQFF. Here the CDR3 DNA reads TGCGCCAGCAGCCGGGACAGTATCTACAATGAGCAGTTCTTC.

The chain employs TRBV5-8 and TRBJ1-5; no definite D call. The CDR3 consists of 16 residues. V was clipped by 4 bases and J by 3 bases, with 17 bases between them. Germline V lookup: CDR1 SGHTS, CDR2 YDEGEE. Here the CDR3 DNA reads TGTGCCAGCAGCCCAGGTGTGGCAGGCTACAATCAGCCCCAGCATTTT. It codes for CASSPGVAGYNQPQHF.

This chain uses TRBV18 with TRBJ1-1; no definite D call. Germline assignment: CDR1 KGHSH and CDR2 LQKENI. V was cut by 2 bases and J by 0 bases, with 7 bases left in between. The CDR3 totals 14 residues. In nucleotides, the CDR3 is TGTGCCAGCTCACCATCAATGTTGAACACTGAAGCTTTCTTT. Translated, it gives CASSPSMLNTEAFF.